This is a list of T cell receptor beta chains from one sample in a study of OX40 agonist ivuxolimab in advanced cancers. Sequencing used immunoSEQ multiplex PCR; TCRdb keeps in-frame clones, though not all of them. Seen here are about 66,000 clones, over 80% observed once, and the top ten hold approximately 0.32%. The starting material was CD4+ or CD8+ T cells sorted from blood, obtained in a trial of the OX40 agonist ivuxolimab. Source of these receptors: an adult with an advanced solid tumor such as melanoma, head and neck, liver or kidney cancer. CDR3s include the opening cysteine and the closing phenylalanine or tryptophan. Clone size is stated in some rows and not others, as once, few, many or a class when expanded.

cdr3_length,clone_size,v_call,cdr3_aa
15,-,TRBV5-6,CASSQGATLDSEQYF
15,-,TRBV27,CASRLAGVGTGELFF
18,-,TRBV7-6,CASSLAPGLAGRGETQYF
15,-,TRBV15,CATSSPGLAGPLEFF
17,-,TRBV4-1,CASSRDSPREPYNEQFF
14,-,TRBV2,CASSTLGTGGTEHF
16,-,TRBV15,CATSRGIGQASYEQYF
14,-,TRBV27,CASSPAGAAREQFF
18,-,TRBV18,CASSSWTAGTLNTDTQYF
13,-,TRBV5-4,CASSLTGTGELFF
16,-,TRBV6-5,CASSYSGTGVSYEQYF
17,-,TRBV7-8,CASSRGLVSTGNSPLHF
17,-,TRBV18,CASSPVRQASSGNTIYF
14,few,TRBV19,CASSRERGGYEQYF
17,-,TRBV29-1,CSVIFGTGFTGANVLTF
13,-,TRBV6-6,CASSFPTARAQHF
13,-,TRBV5-1,CASSSTVNTEAFF
17,-,TRBV28,CASSLQGTPRNTGELFF
15,-,TRBV25-1,CASRGGSPMTNEQFF
18,once,TRBV21-1,CASSTRLPPSKADNEQFF
19,-,TRBV5-1,CASSPLGLAGRLGTDTQYF
14,few,TRBV6-5,CASRPGQGLGEQFF
14,-,TRBV7-2,CASSLVYRGYEQYF
14,-,TRBV7-2,CASTLESSGNTIYF
16,-,TRBV11-2,CASSPRVGGSYNEQFF
13,-,TRBV2,CASTRDPGSIQCF
11,-,TRBV2,CASSDSYEQYF
14,-,TRBV18,CASALLNPAQGYTF
15,-,TRBV6-5,CASPRGGGLSYEQYF
17,-,TRBV5-1,CASSFSTGQKAFEKLFF
16,-,TRBV9,CASSVAERGYQETQYF
12,-,TRBV7-6,CASSLGGGGYTF
15,-,TRBV6-5,CASSYRTTGGNTIYF
12,-,TRBV19,CASREENYGYTF
17,-,TRBV2,CASFPGQGVAWANVLTF
10,-,TRBV5-8,CASSYNEQFF
16,-,TRBV18,CASSPPVPDNNQPQHF
14,-,TRBV6-4,CASSDGTNTDTQYF
14,-,TRBV9,CASSLRGITDTQYF
15,-,TRBV4-1,CASSQETGRSYEQYF
9,once,TRBV20-1,CSADRGKDF
16,-,TRBV5-1,CASSLQGLAGHNEQFF